These T cell receptor beta chains were read from a single sample in a study of cytomegalovirus exposure and HLA in healthy donors. Repertoires were generated with immunoSEQ multiplex PCR, while TCRdb's copy carries only in-frame clones and drops some. In the table there are 55,000 to 80,000 clones, roughly 74% of which are singletons. What was sequenced was PBMCs. The receptors derive from a woman aged 40 to 50 in good health and CMV-seropositive. CDR3s include the opening cysteine and the closing phenylalanine or tryptophan. The order of the fields is V gene, clone size, J gene, D gene, CDR3 DNA, CDR3 protein. The D gene is left open where the match is weak. Not all rows give a size; the values are once, few, many and, for expanded clones, a class.

TRBV6-6	-	TRBJ2-2	TRBD2	TGTGCCAGCTTATCTAGCGGGGGGGCCGGGACCGGGGAGCTGTTTTTT	CASLSSGGAGTGELFF
TRBV5-1	-	TRBJ1-1	TRBD1	TGCGCCAGCAGCGTGGACAGGGCTAGGACTGAAGCTTTCTTT	CASSVDRARTEAFF
TRBV6-5	-	TRBJ2-7	-	TGTGCCAGCAGTCAAACAGGGTCGGCAATCTACGAGCAGTACTTC	CASSQTGSAIYEQYF
TRBV2	few	TRBJ1-6	TRBD1	TGTGCCGGATCAGGGGGTCCAAATTCACCCCTCCACTTT	CAGSGGPNSPLHF
TRBV2	once	TRBJ2-7	-	TGTGCCAGCGTAGAACAGTGGAGGTCCTACGAGCAGTACTTC	CASVEQWRSYEQYF
TRBV30	-	TRBJ2-7	TRBD2	TGTGCCTGGAGTGTGCGGGGGGGCGGCGACGAGCAGTACTTC	CAWSVRGGGDEQYF
TRBV6-5	-	TRBJ1-2	-	TGTGCCAGCAGTTCAGGGGAGTTGGGCTATGGCCACACCTTC	CASSSGELGYGHTF
TRBV5-5	-	TRBJ1-2	-	TGTGCCAGCAGCTTGGATGAGGGGACATTCTATGGCTACACCTTC	CASSLDEGTFYGYTF
TRBV7-6	-	TRBJ1-1	-	TGTGCCAGCACCAGAGGGTACGACACTGAAGCTTTCTTT	CASTRGYDTEAFF
TRBV7-9	few	TRBJ1-2	-	TGTGCCAGCAGGCGTGAACAGGGAGAGGGCTACACCTTC	CASRREQGEGYTF
TRBV19	-	TRBJ2-6	-	TGTGCCAGTAGTACAGGGTGGCTTCGGAGTGGGGCCAACGTCCTGACTTTC	CASSTGWLRSGANVLTF
TRBV5-1	-	TRBJ2-2	TRBD1	TGCGCCAGCAGCCGGGACAGGGGGAACACCGGGGAGCTGTTTTTT	CASSRDRGNTGELFF
TRBV9	-	TRBJ2-1	-	TGTGCCAGCAGCGTAGCTACGAGCCTCAATGAGCAGTTCTTC	CASSVATSLNEQFF
TRBV18	-	TRBJ1-2	-	TGTGCCAGCTCACCACGCCCGGGAAGTGAGGCGAGTCATGGCTACACCTTC	CASSPRPGSEASHGYTF
TRBV6-1	-	TRBJ1-2	-	TGTGCCAGCAAGGAGACGGGGGGGGACTATGGCTACACCTTC	CASKETGGDYGYTF
TRBV19	-	TRBJ1-3	-	TGTGCCAGTAGTATGGGGAGCTCTGGAAACACCATATATTTT	CASSMGSSGNTIYF
TRBV5-1	-	TRBJ1-4	-	TGCGCCAGCAGCTTAGAGGTCGGGGAGGAAAAACTGTTTTTT	CASSLEVGEEKLFF
TRBV19	-	TRBJ2-1	-	TGTGCCAGTAGGACTATCGGAGGCAGTAATGAGCAGTTCTTC	CASRTIGGSNEQFF
TRBV14	-	TRBJ2-2	-	TGTGCCAGCAGCCAAGGACTAGGATGGACCGGGGAGCTGTTTTTT	CASSQGLGWTGELFF
TRBV28	few	TRBJ1-2	TRBD1	TGTGCCAGCAGTGCGGGGACAGGGGGCTACTATGGCTACACCTTC	CASSAGTGGYYGYTF
TRBV5-1	-	TRBJ2-7	-	TGCGCCAGCAGCCCCTGGACAGCCACCTACGAGCAGTACTTC	CASSPWTATYEQYF
TRBV30	-	TRBJ2-5	-	TGTGCCTGGGAACCGGGTGGAGGGGAGACCCAGTACTTC	CAWEPGGGETQYF
TRBV13	-	TRBJ1-2	TRBD1	TGTGCCAGCAGCTTAGGTACAGGGGAGGACTATGGCTACACCTTC	CASSLGTGEDYGYTF
TRBV18	-	TRBJ1-1	-	TGTGCCAGCTCACCTCTCAGGGAAGGGGGTGAAGCTTTCTTT	CASSPLREGGEAFF